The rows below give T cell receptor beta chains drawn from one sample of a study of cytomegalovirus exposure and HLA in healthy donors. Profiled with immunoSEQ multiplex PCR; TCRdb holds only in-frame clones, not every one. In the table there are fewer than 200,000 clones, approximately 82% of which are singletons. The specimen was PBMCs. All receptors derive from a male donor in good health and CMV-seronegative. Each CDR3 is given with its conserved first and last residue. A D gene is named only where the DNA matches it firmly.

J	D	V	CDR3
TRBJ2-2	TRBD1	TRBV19	CASKARGQGGTGELFF
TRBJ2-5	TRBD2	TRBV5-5	CASSWGAGAPQETQYF
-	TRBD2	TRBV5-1	CASSSGLEPYEQYF
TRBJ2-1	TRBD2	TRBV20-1	CSAAGDNEQFF
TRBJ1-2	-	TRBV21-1	CASRQINYGYTF
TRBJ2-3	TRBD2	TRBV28	CASNDLTWGGGIQDTQYF
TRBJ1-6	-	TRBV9	CASSVAGVVSPLHF
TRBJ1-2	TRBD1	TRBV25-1	CASSEPGTGDFYGYTF
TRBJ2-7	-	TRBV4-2	CASSQQKGYEQYF
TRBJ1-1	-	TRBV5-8	CASSLYRPGAEAFF
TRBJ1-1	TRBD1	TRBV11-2	CASSLDVTGGHMNTEAFF
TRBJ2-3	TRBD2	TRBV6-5	CASSYSGTSRADTQYF
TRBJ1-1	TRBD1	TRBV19	CASSPRGQESTEAFF
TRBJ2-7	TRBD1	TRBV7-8	CASSLGQGARYEQYF
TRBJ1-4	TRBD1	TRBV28	CASSFPGGDEKLFF
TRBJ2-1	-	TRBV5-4	CASSLVANEQFF
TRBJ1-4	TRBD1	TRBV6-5	CASRDRTATNEKLFF
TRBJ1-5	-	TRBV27	CASGSTGQVSWGPHNQPQHF